Detailed here is one T cell receptor beta chain. This clone was seen only once. Which antigen it targets is not known. No much larger clone is present one base from it, and per-base qualities are unavailable. The sample is drawn from a study of blood T cell repertoires in COVID-19 (dated by TCRdb to between 2020 and 2021). A note on the overall study: Samples covering the acute and convalescent phases of COVID-19 were provided by collaborators in the United States, Italy and Spain. The dataset comprised deeply sampled blood TCRbeta repertoires from subjects exposed to, actively infected with, or recovered from COVID-19. A freely available public database, intended as a resource for researchers studying the immune response to SARS-CoV-2, is where the repertoires were released. Nearly every sample came with metadata listing a de-identified subject ID, COVID-19 status, age in years and sex. Where available, HLA class I and class II types were obtained from metadata supplied by the sample provider rather than from assay-based typing. The prospective study material was composed of cDNA or gDNA derived from T cells, B-cell-depleted T cells, or PBMCs. The samples were drawn from the first 160 participants of the ongoing ImmuneRACE study and from 1,254 subjects provided by 6 global collaborators. The paper's findings and limits, for the study overall: The quantity of clinical and demographic metadata differed by source and by participant and was supplied without curation.

TCRbeta CDR3 regions were amplified from genomic DNA by means of the immunoSEQ Assay, a bias-controlled multiplex PCR. Processing in the source paper ran as follows. Nucleated cell counts per sample were estimated from amplification of reference gene primers within the assay. To quantify the absolute abundance of each unique TCRbeta CDR3 rearrangement, sequence reads were collapsed and filtered. For each sample, productive Simpson clonality was calculated as the square root of Simpson's diversity index over productive rearrangements. The immuneACCESS repertoire file appears here via TCRdb, limited to in-frame rearrangements. These files lack a portion of the clones; in checked studies, under half of the deficit traces to unresolved V genes, and the cause of the others is not known. V and J calls and clone size are those listed in that table; D and trimming were worked out from the DNA. This sample is represented by about 210,000 clones; 80% to 90% of them were singletons. The leading ten clones occupy approximately 4% of the sample.

Via the germline V gene (reference sequence), CDR1 is MNHEY and CDR2 SMNVEV. The CDR3 starts with the cysteine, ends with the phenylalanine, and has 14 residues. Here the CDR3 DNA is all that survives: 42 bases in frame from base 1. V is clipped by 3 bases and J by 1 base, and the sequence between their germline boundaries is 9 bases long. Enrolling through a virtual design, the prospective study's participants ranged in age from about 18 to 89 years and lived across 24 United States geographic areas. In the prospective study, cohorts were assigned on the basis of participant-reported clinical history obtained from a screening survey and a study questionnaire. Exposed participants were defined as having been in contact with someone with a PCR-confirmed or clinician-diagnosed COVID-19 case within 2 weeks of study entry. Each participant in the prospective study had whole blood, serum and a nasopharyngeal or oropharyngeal swab collected by mobile phlebotomists. Participants in the prospective study had the option to provide additional blood draws and questionnaires over a roughly two-month period. Blood samples from the prospective study were shipped frozen or at room temperature prior to DNA extraction.

The source is a woman aged 25 to 39 who had been exposed to COVID-19. The rearrangement joined TRBV27 to TRBJ1-1, with the identity of the D gene unclear. The sequenced sample consisted of PBMCs or T cells enriched from blood (not recorded which). The CDR3 reads as follows: CASSFRHRNTEAFF. In nucleotides, the sequence is TGTGCCAGCAGTTTCAGACATCGGAACACTGAAGCTTTCTTT.